The rows below give T cell receptor beta chains drawn from one sample of a study of T cells in Graves' hyperthyroidism and ophthalmopathy. MiXCR, run by TCRdb on the multiplex PCR reads, gives a single entry per CDR3 protein. This table holds fewer than 350,000 distinct CDR3 sequences, roughly an eighth found once. Sample: blood. Every receptor here comes from a woman aged 40 to 49 with Graves' hyperthyroidism. CDR3s include the opening cysteine and the closing phenylalanine or tryptophan. The D gene is left open where the match is weak. Rows give clone size only sometimes, using once, few, many, or a class for an expanded clone.

>-|TRBV4-1|TRBJ1-1|16|-
TGCGCCAGCAGCTGTATTTTTATTGGGACGGACTGGGAAGCTTTCTTT
CASSCIFIGTDWEAFF
>TRBD1|TRBV20-1|TRBJ2-5|14|-
TGCAGTGCTAAATGGACAGGGGGCTGGGAGACCCAGTACTTC
CSAKWTGGWETQYF
>-|TRBV7-6|TRBJ1-1|14|many
TGTGCCAGCAGCTTCTCAGGGTCGGTGACTGAAGCTTTCTTT
CASSFSGSVTEAFF
>TRBD1|TRBV14|TRBJ1-2|14|many
TGTGCCAGCAGCCGGGGGACAGGGATACATGGCTACACCTTC
CASSRGTGIHGYTF
>-|TRBV7-9|TRBJ1-2|16|many
TGTGCCAGCAGCTTAGCGGGGGGCACGCAGGTTTATGGCTACACCTTC
CASSLAGGTQVYGYTF
>-|TRBV28|TRBJ2-4|15|many
TGTGCCAGCAGTCCCCCGGAGATAGTCAAAAACATTCAGTACTTC
CASSPPEIVKNIQYF
>TRBD2|TRBV2|TRBJ2-7|13|-
TGTGCCAGCAAAGAACCCCTAGCGGAGAAGCAGTACTTC
CASKEPLAEKQYF
>TRBD2|TRBV3-1|TRBJ2-5|17|many
TGTGCCAGCAGCCAAGGGGGACCTAGCGGGAAACAAGAGACCCAGTACTTC
CASSQGGPSGKQETQYF
>TRBD2|TRBV6-1|TRBJ2-4|15|once
TGTGCCAGCCGGGAGGGGGGCGGGGGAAAAAACATTCAGTACTTC
CASREGGGGKNIQYF
>-|TRBV7-2|TRBJ2-7|16|-
TGTGCCAGCAGCTTAGCCTCAGACAGGTTTATCTACGAGCAGTACTTC
CASSLASDRFIYEQYF
>TRBD2|TRBV7-9|TRBJ2-3|16|-
TGTGCCAGCAGCTGGGGACTAGCGGGATCTCTAGATACGCAGTATTTT
CASSWGLAGSLDTQYF
>-|TRBV7-2|TRBJ2-5|14|few
TGTGCCAGCAGCCCAGGGGGGGCGCAAGAGACCCAGTACTTC
CASSPGGAQETQYF
>-|TRBV14|TRBJ2-7|15|many
TGTGCCAGCAGCTCACAGGGAGCCCTAACCTACGAGCAGTACTTC
CASSSQGALTYEQYF
>-|TRBV30|TRBJ1-2|14|few
TGTGCCTGGTCCCAATGGGGGTTTGACTATGGCTACACCTTC
CAWSQWGFDYGYTF
>-|TRBV29-1|TRBJ2-1|16|few
TGCAGCGTTGTGGAAAAGGAAGCCGCACTTACCCTCGAGCAGTTCTTC
CSVVEKEAALTLEQFF
>TRBD1|TRBV11-2|TRBJ1-2|14|many
TGTGCCAGCAGCTCTATACAGGGGGTCTATGGCTACACCTTC
CASSSIQGVYGYTF
>-|TRBV28|TRBJ1-6|11|many
TGTGCCAGCAGTAAGGGTAGACCCCTCCACTTT
CASSKGRPLHF
>TRBD1|TRBV11-2|TRBJ1-2|14|many
TGTGCCAGCAGCTTAGGAGGGGGACAGTCTGGCTACACCTTC
CASSLGGGQSGYTF
>-|TRBV11-2|TRBJ2-3|11|-
TGTGCCAGCAGCCCCGAAGATACGCAGTATTTT
CASSPEDTQYF
>TRBD2|TRBV6-1|TRBJ2-1|18|many
TGTGCCAGCAGCAGTCCCGGGACTAGCGGAGTCTCCTACAATGAGCAGTTCTTC
CASSSPGTSGVSYNEQFF
>-|TRBV27|TRBJ1-1|15|many
TGTGCCAGCAGTTTAGGACTTCCTCAGGACACTGAAGCTTTCTTT
CASSLGLPQDTEAFF
>TRBD1|TRBV28|TRBJ1-2|13|many
TGTGCCAGCAGCTCCGGGACAGTAGAAGTAGGCACCTTC
CASSSGTVEVGTF
>-|TRBV12-3/TRBV12-4|TRBJ1-5|12|many
TGTGCCAGCAGGGACAGTCAGCAGCCCCAGCATTTT
CASRDSQQPQHF
>-|TRBV7-9|TRBJ2-1|10|few
TGTGCCAGCAGCGACTATGAGCAGTTCTTC
CASSDYEQFF
>TRBD1|TRBV18|TRBJ1-1|15|many
TGTGCCAGCTCACCCCGGACAGGCTTGAACACTGAAGCTTTCTTT
CASSPRTGLNTEAFF
>-|TRBV4-1|TRBJ2-5|13|many
TGCGCCAGCAGCCTATTACTGCAAGAGACCCAGTACTTC
CASSLLLQETQYF
>-|TRBV10-3|TRBJ1-2|11|-
TGTGCCATCGGGGGGACCTATGGCTACACCTTC
CAIGGTYGYTF
>TRBD1|TRBV12-3/TRBV12-4|TRBJ1-6|19|-
TGTGCCAGCAGTTTAGCGGGGGGACAGTTAGGCTCCTATAATTCACCCCTCCACTTT
CASSLAGGQLGSYNSPLHF
>-|TRBV12-3/TRBV12-4|TRBJ1-1|14|many
TGTGCCAGCAGTTGGCAGGGGCCTAACACTGAAGCTTTCTTT
CASSWQGPNTEAFF
>TRBD2|TRBV30|TRBJ2-1|14|many
TGTGCCTGGAAGCGGGGGGGAACTTACAATGAGCAGTTCTTC
CAWKRGGTYNEQFF
>-|TRBV30|TRBJ1-1|15|many
TGTGCCTGGGGGAGAGCAGGGGCTGTAGGGTCTGAAGCTTTCTTT
CAWGRAGAVGSEAFF
>TRBD2|TRBV19|TRBJ2-1|15|-
TGTGCCACTTGTTCCCTAGCGGGAGTTGTTGGTGAGCAGTTCTTC
CATCSLAGVVGEQFF
>TRBD1|TRBV7-9|TRBJ1-1|15|many
TGTGCCAGCAGCTCGGACAGGGGGAGAGGGACTGAAGCTTTCTTT
CASSSDRGRGTEAFF
>-|TRBV20-1|TRBJ2-7|12|many
TGCAGTGCTAGCCTCGGGGGCTACGAGCAGTACTTC
CSASLGGYEQYF
>-|TRBV7-2|TRBJ2-5|14|many
TGTGCCAGCAGCTTAGATCGGTCAAAAGAGACCCAGTACTTC
CASSLDRSKETQYF
>TRBD2|TRBV2|TRBJ2-3|18|many
TGTGCCAGCCGGACCTGGGGACTAGCGGGAGGGCCTACAGATACGCAGTATTTT
CASRTWGLAGGPTDTQYF
>TRBD1|TRBV10-3|TRBJ2-7|14|many
TGTGCCATCAGCCAAGACAGGGACCAGGGCGAGCAGTACTTC
CAISQDRDQGEQYF
>TRBD1|TRBV29-1|TRBJ2-3|15|-
TGCAGCGTTGAAAGGACAGGCTTGTTCACAGATACGCAGTATTTT
CSVERTGLFTDTQYF
>TRBD2|TRBV6-2/TRBV6-3|TRBJ2-7|15|-
TGTGCCAGCACTCAAATGGGCGGGAGGTCCTACGAGCAGTACTTC
CASTQMGGRSYEQYF
>-|TRBV7-9|TRBJ2-1|16|few
TGTGCCAGCAGCTTACGATGGACGCATAGAGAGGGTGAGCAGTTCTTC
CASSLRWTHREGEQFF
>-|TRBV28|TRBJ1-1|13|many
TGTGCCAGCAGTTTGCGGGGGCCAAGTAGGGCTTTCTTT
CASSLRGPSRAFF
>TRBD1|TRBV12-3/TRBV12-4|TRBJ2-3|16|-
TGTGCCAGCAGCAAACCCGGACAGGGGGTGGGAGATACGCAGTATTTT
CASSKPGQGVGDTQYF
>-|TRBV6-2/TRBV6-3|TRBJ2-7|16|-
TGTGCCAGCAGTCCTGGTGACTTTCCCTTGAGAGACGAGCAGTACTTC
CASSPGDFPLRDEQYF
>-|TRBV28|TRBJ2-7|15|many
TGTGCCAGCAGTATTTTGACAGGGCGGGGGCACGAGCAGTACTTC
CASSILTGRGHEQYF
>-|TRBV2|TRBJ2-7|11|few
TGTGCCAGCACGGAGTCCTACGAGCAGTACTTC
CASTESYEQYF
>-|TRBV28|TRBJ1-2|16|-
TGTGCCAGCAGGGACCCCGGGGGACGGGGCGGGAATGGCTACACCTTC
CASRDPGGRGGNGYTF
>TRBD2|TRBV19|TRBJ2-5|15|few
TGTGCCAGTAGTCCACTAGCGGGAGCGGACGGGACCCAGTACTTC
CASSPLAGADGTQYF
>-|TRBV12-3/TRBV12-4|TRBJ2-7|14|few
TGTGCCAGCAGTGCTAGTAGGGCAAGGGACGAGCAGTACTTC
CASSASRARDEQYF
>TRBD1|TRBV2|TRBJ1-2|15|many
TGTGCCAGCAGTCTCGACAGGGATTATGACTATGGCTACACCTTC
CASSLDRDYDYGYTF
>-|TRBV29-1|TRBJ1-4|11|-
TGCAGCGTTGTTCTTGAAGAAAAACTGTTTTTT
CSVVLEEKLFF
>-|TRBV6-2/TRBV6-3|TRBJ1-2|13|many
TGTGCCAGCGTTCAGGGAGCTATGGAAGGCTACACCTTC
CASVQGAMEGYTF
>-|TRBV14|TRBJ2-2|12|few
TGTGCCAGCAGCCAAGATTCCGGGGAGCTGTTTTTT
CASSQDSGELFF
>TRBD1|TRBV27|TRBJ2-3|14|many
TGTGCCAGCAGTAGGACAGGGAGCACAGATACGCAGTATTTT
CASSRTGSTDTQYF
>-|TRBV2|TRBJ2-3|16|many
TGTGCCAGCAGTGAGCAGGGACTGGAAAGCACAGATACGCAGTATTTT
CASSEQGLESTDTQYF
>-|TRBV12-3/TRBV12-4|TRBJ2-7|12|many
TGTGCCAGCAGGGATTTAGGGTACGAGCAGTACTTC
CASRDLGYEQYF
>-|TRBV27|TRBJ2-7|13|few
TGTGCCAGCAGCCCCACTAGATTCCACGAGCAGTACTTC
CASSPTRFHEQYF
>TRBD1|TRBV30|TRBJ1-2|12|many
TGTGCCTGGAGTGTACAGGGGGATGGCTACACCTTC
CAWSVQGDGYTF
>TRBD2|TRBV4-2|TRBJ2-1|17|few
TGTGCCAGCAGCCAAGAAGGTGAAAGCGGGATTCTCAATGAGCAGTTCTTC
CASSQEGESGILNEQFF
>TRBD1|TRBV20-1|TRBJ2-3|15|few
TGCAGTGCTAGTAAACGGGACAGGGCCACAGATACGCAGTATTTT
CSASKRDRATDTQYF
>TRBD1|TRBV10-2|TRBJ1-2|14|-
TGCGCCAGCAGTGAGTCAAGGGGGCTATATGGCTACACCTTC
CASSESRGLYGYTF